This T cell receptor (beta chain) was profiled in a study of cytomegalovirus exposure and HLA in healthy donors. Germline V gives CDR1 SEHNR, CDR2 FQNEAQ (reference sequence). The CDR3 spans 11 residues. V was clipped by 4 bases and J by 14 bases; unmatched bases: 5. Use of 60 Vbeta and 13 Jbeta primers characterized the PCR. Using immunoSEQ multiplex PCR, the repertoire was profiled, and TCRdb retains in-frame clones only, with some absent. Among 90,000 to 120,000 clones, less than 85% were seen once, and the ten largest hold 2% to 3%. Findings of the study overall: In a later analysis, most CMV-associated TCR beta chains appeared HLA-restricted. TCR beta chains numbering some 160 were designated cytomegalovirus-associated.

Regarding this clone: What it recognizes is unknown.

V and J are TRBV7-9 and TRBJ2-3, with 8 bases aligning to TRBD1. Sequenced sample: PBMCs. This TCR was recovered from a man between 18 and 29 years old in good health and CMV-seronegative. The DNA for the CDR3 is TGTGCCAGCAGCTCCCGACAGGGGTGGTATTTT. This translates into CASSSRQGWYF.